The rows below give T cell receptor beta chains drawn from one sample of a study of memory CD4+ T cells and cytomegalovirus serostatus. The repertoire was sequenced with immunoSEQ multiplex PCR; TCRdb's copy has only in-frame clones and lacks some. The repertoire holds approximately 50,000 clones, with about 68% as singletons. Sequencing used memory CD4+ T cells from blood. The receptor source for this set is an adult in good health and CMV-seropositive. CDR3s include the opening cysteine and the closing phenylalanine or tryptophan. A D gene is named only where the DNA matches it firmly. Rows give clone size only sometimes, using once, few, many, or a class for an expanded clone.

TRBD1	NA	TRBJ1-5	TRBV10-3	CASRGSNQPQHF	TGTGCCTCCAGGGGGTCCAATCAGCCCCAGCATTTT
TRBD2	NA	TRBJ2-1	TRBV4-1	CASSQKAPGLAALNEQFF	TGCGCCAGCAGCCAAAAAGCGCCGGGACTAGCGGCTCTCAATGAGCAGTTCTTC
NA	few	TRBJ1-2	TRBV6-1	CASSREEKGFYGYTF	TGTGCCAGCAGTAGGGAGGAAAAAGGGTTTTATGGCTACACCTTC
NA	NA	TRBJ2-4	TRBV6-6	CASSTNRQGGIIQYF	TGTGCCAGCAGTACCAATCGACAGGGAGGGATCATTCAGTACTTC
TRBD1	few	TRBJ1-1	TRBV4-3	CASRQGLNTEAFF	TGCGCCAGTAGACAGGGGCTAAACACTGAAGCTTTCTTT
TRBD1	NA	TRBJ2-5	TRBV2	CASSKQGRGETQYF	TGTGCCAGCAGTAAACAGGGGAGAGGGGAGACCCAGTACTTC
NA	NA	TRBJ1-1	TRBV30	CAWNDAPLNTEAFF	TGTGCCTGGAACGACGCGCCTCTGAACACTGAAGCTTTCTTT
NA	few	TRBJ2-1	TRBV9	CASSDLLRTSSYNEQFF	TGTGCCAGCAGCGACCTACTACGCACTTCCTCCTACAATGAGCAGTTCTTC
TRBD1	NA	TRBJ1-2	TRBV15	CATSRDRRGCTF	TGTGCCACCAGCAGGGACAGGAGGGGCTGCACCTTC
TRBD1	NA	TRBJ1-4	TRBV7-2	CASSLGAGQSEKLFF	TGTGCCAGCAGCTTAGGCGCGGGACAGAGTGAAAAACTGTTTTTT
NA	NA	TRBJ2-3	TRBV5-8	CASSLGGDTNTDTQYF	TGTGCCAGCAGCTTGGGCGGGGATACAAACACAGATACGCAGTATTTT
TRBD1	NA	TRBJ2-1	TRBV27	CASCRTGVNNEQFF	TGTGCCAGCTGTAGGACAGGGGTAAACAATGAGCAGTTCTTC
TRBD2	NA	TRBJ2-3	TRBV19	CASRTVAGADTQYF	TGTGCCAGTAGAACCGTAGCGGGAGCAGATACGCAGTATTTT
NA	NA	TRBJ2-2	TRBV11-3	CASSPWGQTNTGELFF	TGTGCCAGCAGCCCCTGGGGTCAGACGAACACCGGGGAGCTGTTTTTT
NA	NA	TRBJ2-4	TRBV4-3	CASSQDPQTKNIQYF	TGCGCCAGCAGCCAAGATCCGCAAACCAAAAACATTCAGTACTTC
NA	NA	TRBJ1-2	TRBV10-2	CASSEPQQGYGYTF	TGCGCCAGCAGTGAACCCCAACAGGGCTATGGCTACACCTTC
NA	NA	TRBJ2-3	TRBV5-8	CASSLGPVLTDTQYF	TGTGCCAGCAGCCTCGGGCCCGTCTTAACAGATACGCAGTATTTT
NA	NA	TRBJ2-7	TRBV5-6	CASSLAAPGEQYF	TGTGCCAGCAGCCTAGCCGCGCCGGGCGAGCAGTACTTC
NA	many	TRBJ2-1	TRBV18	CASSPPTRAGQQFF	TGTGCCAGCTCACCACCAACCCGAGCGGGCCAACAGTTCTTC
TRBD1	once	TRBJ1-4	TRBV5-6	CASSFDRVEKLFF	TGTGCCAGCAGCTTCGACAGGGTTGAAAAACTGTTTTTT
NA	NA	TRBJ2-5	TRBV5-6	CASSVMEGGRETQYF	TGTGCCAGCAGCGTAATGGAGGGGGGCCGGGAGACCCAGTACTTC
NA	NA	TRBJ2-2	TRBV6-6	CASRGFITGELFF	TGTGCCTCCAGGGGATTTATCACCGGGGAGCTGTTTTTT